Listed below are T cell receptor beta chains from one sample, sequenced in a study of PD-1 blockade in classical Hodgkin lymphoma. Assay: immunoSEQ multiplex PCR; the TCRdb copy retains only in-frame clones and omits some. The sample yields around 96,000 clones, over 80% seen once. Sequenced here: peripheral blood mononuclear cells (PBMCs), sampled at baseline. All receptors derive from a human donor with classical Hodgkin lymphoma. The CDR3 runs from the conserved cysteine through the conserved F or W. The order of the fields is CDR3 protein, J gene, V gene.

CDR3 protein: CASSFGLAGEQYF
J gene: TRBJ2-7
V gene: TRBV27

CDR3 protein: CAWSVFLNQPQHF
J gene: TRBJ1-5
V gene: TRBV30

CDR3 protein: CAISEQEVTEAFF
J gene: TRBJ1-1
V gene: TRBV10-3

CDR3 protein: CASSYSIHSAQHF
J gene: TRBJ1-5
V gene: TRBV6-5

CDR3 protein: CASDPGAAQETQYF
J gene: TRBJ2-5
V gene: TRBV5-1

CDR3 protein: CASSDQDYGYTF
J gene: TRBJ1-2
V gene: TRBV28

CDR3 protein: CASSQTTSGSSYNEQFF
J gene: TRBJ2-1
V gene: TRBV4-3

CDR3 protein: CASSLVENTGELFF
J gene: TRBJ2-2
V gene: TRBV5-1

CDR3 protein: CSVRTGGNTEAFF
J gene: TRBJ1-1
V gene: TRBV29-1

CDR3 protein: CASSYQGTQYF
J gene: TRBJ2-5
V gene: TRBV6-5

CDR3 protein: CASSPPVASGRELFF
J gene: TRBJ2-2
V gene: TRBV18

CDR3 protein: CASSELAGGPYEQYF
J gene: TRBJ2-7
V gene: TRBV6-1

CDR3 protein: CASSTDSGGEQYF
J gene: TRBJ2-7
V gene: TRBV28

CDR3 protein: CASSLQGLGGYTF
J gene: TRBJ1-2
V gene: TRBV5-4

CDR3 protein: CASSVANSYNEQFF
J gene: TRBJ2-1
V gene: TRBV9

CDR3 protein: CASSGRRSYNEQFF
J gene: TRBJ2-1
V gene: TRBV10-2

CDR3 protein: CASSLSDNVGELFF
J gene: TRBJ2-2
V gene: TRBV19

CDR3 protein: CASNGLAGGPNTGELFF
J gene: TRBJ2-2
V gene: TRBV2

CDR3 protein: CASSELNTIYF
J gene: TRBJ1-3
V gene: TRBV28

CDR3 protein: CAISEGGEVSDTQYF
J gene: TRBJ2-3
V gene: TRBV10-3

CDR3 protein: CASSSWTGQETQYF
J gene: TRBJ2-5
V gene: TRBV7-2

CDR3 protein: CASSSVGGGYYEQYF
J gene: TRBJ2-7
V gene: TRBV6-5

CDR3 protein: CASSEGQGTDTQYF
J gene: TRBJ2-3
V gene: TRBV6-5

CDR3 protein: CASSQTVTSGRDEQYF
J gene: TRBJ2-7
V gene: TRBV4-1

CDR3 protein: CASSLNNVNEQFF
J gene: TRBJ2-1
V gene: TRBV5-1

CDR3 protein: CASSRPMEGNTIYF
J gene: TRBJ1-3
V gene: TRBV4-1

CDR3 protein: CASSPRSRYYGYTF
J gene: TRBJ1-2
V gene: TRBV7-8

CDR3 protein: CASSKPTGPNTEAFF
J gene: TRBJ1-1
V gene: TRBV5-1

CDR3 protein: CASSTIGQGNTDTQYF
J gene: TRBJ2-3
V gene: TRBV28

CDR3 protein: CASRSLPGQGSTGELFF
J gene: TRBJ2-2
V gene: TRBV27

CDR3 protein: CASSLLAGAKNEQFF
J gene: TRBJ2-1
V gene: TRBV5-1

CDR3 protein: CASSLARSTEAFF
J gene: TRBJ1-1
V gene: TRBV27

CDR3 protein: CASSPQYTGWREKNNEQFF
J gene: TRBJ2-1
V gene: TRBV27

CDR3 protein: CASSLLGTGQGREQYF
J gene: TRBJ2-7
V gene: TRBV27

CDR3 protein: CASSIDASEPYGYTF
J gene: TRBJ1-2
V gene: TRBV19

CDR3 protein: CASQNRGTASTDTQYF
J gene: TRBJ2-3
V gene: TRBV13

CDR3 protein: CAISESLQGTHEQYF
J gene: TRBJ2-7
V gene: TRBV10-3

CDR3 protein: CAISDAPGSNTGELFF
J gene: TRBJ2-2
V gene: TRBV10-3

CDR3 protein: CASSSLTGGETQYF
J gene: TRBJ2-5
V gene: TRBV28

CDR3 protein: CSVMWAAKNTEAFF
J gene: TRBJ1-1
V gene: TRBV29-1

CDR3 protein: CASSSGQTPSTDTQYF
J gene: TRBJ2-3
V gene: TRBV27

CDR3 protein: CASSLISTSGNTIYF
J gene: TRBJ1-3
V gene: TRBV5-5

CDR3 protein: CATLSQGGGNTEAFF
J gene: TRBJ1-1
V gene: TRBV27

CDR3 protein: CASSSRDGSYEQYF
J gene: TRBJ2-7
V gene: TRBV5-4

CDR3 protein: CASSYSSPLPGETQYF
J gene: TRBJ2-5
V gene: TRBV5-5